Listed here are 14 T cell receptor beta chains from one sample, sequenced in a study of blood T cell repertoires in COVID-19. Profiled with immunoSEQ multiplex PCR; TCRdb holds only in-frame clones, not every one. The sample yields some 120,000 clones, 80% to 90% seen once. Sequenced material: peripheral blood. The receptors were sampled from a human donor in a cohort sampled during active COVID-19.

This sequence joins TRBV21-1 and TRBJ2-7; TRBD1 was called by the table and not checked on the DNA. TRBV21-1 is marked as a pseudogene. This CDR3 is 14 amino acids long. The CDR3 region is CASSKGTGGYEQYF. The CDR3 nucleotides are TGTGCCAGCAGCAAAGGGACAGGCGGTTACGAGCAGTACTTC.

This chain connects TRBV3-1 (or the pseudogene TRBV3-2) to TRBJ1-2; 7 bases line up with TRBD1. The V gene's germline CDR1 is LGHDT and CDR2 YNNKEL (reference sequence). The CDR3 loop spans 15 amino acids. V was pared by 4 bases and J by 8 bases, with 13 bases of the junction left unmatched. CDR3 sequence reads: CASSPRTGALNGYTF. The CDR3, as DNA: TGTGCCAGCAGCCCCCGGACAGGCGCCCTTAACGGCTACACCTTC.

The CDR3 reads CAISESTSGETQYF. CDR3 nucleotides: TGTGCCATCAGTGAGTCGACCTCGGGGGAGACCCAGTACTTC. The chain links TRBV10-3 to TRBJ2-5; D is possibly TRBD2 (5 bases). CDR1 and CDR2 (germline): ENHRY, SYGVKD. Trimming took 0 bases from V and 5 from J, leaving 10 bases between them. CDR3 size: 14 residues.

The genes are TRBV3-1 (or the pseudogene TRBV3-2) and TRBJ1-6; possible D gene TRBD1, 6 bases. The CDR3 runs 17 residues. Trimming pared 1 base from V and 0 bases from J, leaving 10 bases between. CDR1 is LGHDT, CDR2 YNNKEL, per germline (reference sequence). DNA for the CDR3: TGTGCCAGCAGCCAAGGGACAGTAGTCTCCTATAATTCACCCCTCCACTTT. The encoded protein is CASSQGTVVSYNSPLHF.

The V and J genes are TRBV5-1 and TRBJ1-3; the match to TRBD1 covers 8 bases. Trimming cost V 1 base and J 4 bases; bases outside gene matches: 4. CDR3 length: 15 residues. Germline V gene sequence: CDR1 SGHRS, CDR2 YFSETQ. CDR3 sequence: CASSLSQGAGNTIYF. CDR3 in DNA: TGCGCCAGCAGCTTGTCGCAGGGGGCCGGAAACACCATATATTTT.

In this sample, this clone turned up once. J is TRBJ2-5 and V is TRBV9, with no clear D. CDR3 length equals 13 residues. V gave up 0 bases and J gave up 3 bases, with 6 bases separating them. CDR1 is SGDLS and CDR2 is YYNGEE in the germline V gene. CDR3 DNA sequence: TGTGCCAGCAGCGTAGGAACAGAAGAGACCCAGTACTTC. Its protein is CASSVGTEETQYF.

CDR3 coding DNA: TGTGCCAGCAGCTTAGCCGGGAACACCGGGGAGCTGTTTTTT. Encoded protein: CASSLAGNTGELFF. The chain employs TRBV11-2 and TRBJ2-2; D is ambiguous. This CDR3 spans 14 amino acids. Germline assignment: CDR1 SGHAT and CDR2 FQNNGV. V lost 1 base and J lost 1, with 4 bases in between.

V gene TRBV29-1 combines with J gene TRBJ2-1; 8 nucleotides align to TRBD2. The germline CDR1 and CDR2 sequences are SQVTM and ANQGSEA. Trimming at V came to 5 bases and at J to 5 bases, leaving 5 bases not matched to a gene. This CDR3 is built from 13 residues. CDR3 coding DNA: TGCAGCGTTCTTAGCGGGATTAACAATGAGCAGTTCTTC. Protein sequence: CSVLSGINNEQFF.

This chain uses TRBV3-1 (or the pseudogene TRBV3-2) with TRBJ2-6, with TRBD1 matching over 8 bases. J gave up 1 base and V 4 bases, and 6 bases lay outside the gene matches. The CDR3 is 17 residues long. CDR1 is LGHDT and CDR2 is YNNKEL in the germline V gene (reference sequence). Here the CDR3 DNA reads TGTGCCAGCAGCCTACGGACAGGGTTGTCTGGGGCCAACGTCCTGACTTTC. This sequence encodes CASSLRTGLSGANVLTF.

This clone was seen once. V usage is TRBV11-2 and J usage is TRBJ1-2; D not certain. With 5 bases removed from V and 2 bases from J, the gap between germline ends came to 18 bases. CDR1 is SGHAT and CDR2 is FQNNGV in the germline V gene. The CDR3 has 16 residues. Here the CDR3 DNA reads TGTGCCAGCAGCCCTTGGACTACGCGGATGAACTATGGCTACACCTTC. It specifies CASSPWTTRMNYGYTF. Using reference TRBV11-2 and TRBJ1-2 for the parts outside the CDR3, the full variable domain is EAGVAQSPRYKIIEKRQSVAFWCNPISGHATLYWYQQILGQGPKLLIQFQNNGVVDDSQLPKDRFSAERLKGVDSTLKIQPAKLEDSAVYLCASSPWTTRMNYGYTFGSGTRLTVV.

On this clone: The sample contains more than one DNA sequence encoding this CDR3. The chain combines TRBV20-1 with TRBJ2-1; 10 positions match TRBD2. The length of the CDR3 is 14 residues. In germline, CDR1 is DFQATT, CDR2 SNEGSKA (reference sequence). J was trimmed by 13 bases and V by 3 bases; bases with no gene match: 12. As DNA, the CDR3 is TGCAGTGCTAGTATAGCGGGGGGCCGCTTAGAACAGTTCTTC. The encoded protein is CSASIAGGRLEQFF.

This chain links TRBV6-1 with TRBJ1-5, with 9 bases matching TRBD1. The trim removed 0 bases at V and 7 bases at J, leaving 4 bases unmatched. CDR3 size: 15 residues. The germline gives CDR1 MNHNS, CDR2 SASEGT. CDR3 loop: CASSEATGGRQPQHF. DNA of the CDR3: TGTGCCAGCAGTGAAGCTACAGGGGGCCGGCAGCCCCAGCATTTT.

This clone appeared a single time. This sequence joins TRBV3-1 (or the pseudogene TRBV3-2) and TRBJ1-1; TRBD1 agrees at 7 bases. This CDR3 spans 14 amino acids. Germline CDR1 and CDR2: LGHDT and YNNKEL (reference sequence). V lost 3 bases to trimming and J lost 2 bases; unmatched junction nucleotides: 3. The CDR3 DNA is TGTGCCAGCAGCCAGGGACAGACCAACACTGAAGCTTTCTTT. This encodes CASSQGQTNTEAFF.

The chain uses TRBV5-1 and TRBJ2-7; 8 bases agree with TRBD2. Germline-derived CDR1 and CDR2 are SGHRS and YFSETQ. The CDR3 is 15 residues long. J was trimmed by 4 bases and V by 5 bases; bases with no gene match: 11. The CDR3 loop reads CASRSGSGGPYEQYF. The DNA of the CDR3 is TGCGCCAGCAGATCGGGGAGCGGGGGTCCTTACGAGCAGTACTTC.